This record looks at one T cell receptor (beta chain) sequence and its context. This sample stems from a study of blood T cell repertoires in COVID-19. Study overall: T cells, B-cell-depleted T cells, or PBMCs supplied cDNA or gDNA.

Assay used: immunoSEQ multiplex PCR; TCRdb lists only in-frame clones, some missing. The sample contains about 99,000 clones, about 90% of which appear only once. The V segment lost 4 bases and the J segment 0 bases; nucleotides outside the gene matches: 5. The CDR3 totals 15 residues. Per germline, CDR1 SGHRS and CDR2 YFSETQ. The specimen was peripheral blood. The genes are TRBV5-1 and TRBJ1-1, with TRBD1 identical over 8 bases. The TCR sequence derives from a human donor in a cohort sampled during active COVID-19. CDR3 amino acids: CASSGAGGLNTEAFF. The CDR3 DNA is TGCGCCAGCAGCGGGGCAGGGGGCTTGAACACTGAAGCTTTCTTT.